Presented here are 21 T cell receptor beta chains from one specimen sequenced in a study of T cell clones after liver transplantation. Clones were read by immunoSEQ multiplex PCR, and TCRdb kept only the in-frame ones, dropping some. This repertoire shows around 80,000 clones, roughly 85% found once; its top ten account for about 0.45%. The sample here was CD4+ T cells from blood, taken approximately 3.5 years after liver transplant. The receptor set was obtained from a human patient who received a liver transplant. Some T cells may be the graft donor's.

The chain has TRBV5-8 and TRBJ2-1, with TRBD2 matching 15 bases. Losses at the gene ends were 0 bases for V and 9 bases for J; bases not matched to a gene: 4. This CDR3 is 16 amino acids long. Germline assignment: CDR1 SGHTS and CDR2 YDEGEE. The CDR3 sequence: CASSLGTSGRVAEQFF. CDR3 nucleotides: TGTGCCAGCAGCTTGGGGACTAGCGGGAGGGTTGCTGAGCAGTTCTTC.

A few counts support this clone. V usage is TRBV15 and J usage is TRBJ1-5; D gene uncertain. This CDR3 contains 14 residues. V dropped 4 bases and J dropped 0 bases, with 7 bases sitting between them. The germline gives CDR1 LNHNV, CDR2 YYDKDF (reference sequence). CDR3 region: CATSTGYSNQPQHF. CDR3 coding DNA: TGTGCCACCAGCACGGGATATAGCAATCAGCCCCAGCATTTT.

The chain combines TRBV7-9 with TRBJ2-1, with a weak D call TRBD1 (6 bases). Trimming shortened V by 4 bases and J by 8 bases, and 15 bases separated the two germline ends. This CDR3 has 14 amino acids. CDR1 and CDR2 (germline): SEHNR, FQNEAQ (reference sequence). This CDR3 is CASSWSGARDEQFF. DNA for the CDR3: TGTGCCAGCAGCTGGTCAGGGGCGCGGGATGAGCAGTTCTTC.

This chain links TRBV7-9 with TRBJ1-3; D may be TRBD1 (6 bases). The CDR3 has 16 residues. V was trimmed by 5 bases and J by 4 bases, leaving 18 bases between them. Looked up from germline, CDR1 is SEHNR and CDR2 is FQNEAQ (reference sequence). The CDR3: CASSRRGGLTGNTIYF. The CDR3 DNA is TGTGCCAGCAGCCGGAGGGGGGGATTAACGGGAAACACCATATATTTT.

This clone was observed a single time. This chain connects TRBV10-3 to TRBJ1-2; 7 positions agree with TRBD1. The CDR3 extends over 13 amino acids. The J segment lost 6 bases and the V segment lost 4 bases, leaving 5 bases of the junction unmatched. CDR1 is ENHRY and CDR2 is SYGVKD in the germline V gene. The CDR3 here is CAISGTTGHGYTF. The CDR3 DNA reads TGTGCCATCAGTGGGACGACAGGGCATGGCTACACCTTC.

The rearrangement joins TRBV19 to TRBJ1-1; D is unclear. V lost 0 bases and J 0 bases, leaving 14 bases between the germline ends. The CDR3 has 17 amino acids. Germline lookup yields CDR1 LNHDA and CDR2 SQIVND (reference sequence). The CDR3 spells CASSIEFFDRVNTEAFF. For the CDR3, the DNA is TGTGCCAGTAGTATAGAATTCTTTGACCGCGTGAACACTGAAGCTTTCTTT.

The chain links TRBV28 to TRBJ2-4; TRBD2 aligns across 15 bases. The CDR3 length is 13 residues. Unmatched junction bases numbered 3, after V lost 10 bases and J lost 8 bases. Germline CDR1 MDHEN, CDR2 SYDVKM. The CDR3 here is CATWTSGRDIQYF. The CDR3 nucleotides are TGTGCCACCTGGACTAGCGGGAGGGACATTCAGTACTTC.

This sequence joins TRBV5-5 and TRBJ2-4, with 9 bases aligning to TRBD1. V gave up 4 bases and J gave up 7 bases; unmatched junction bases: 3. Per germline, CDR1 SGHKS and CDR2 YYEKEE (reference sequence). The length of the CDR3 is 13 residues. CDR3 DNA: TGTGCCAGCAGCGCCGGGACAGGGAACATTCAGTACTTC. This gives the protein CASSAGTGNIQYF.

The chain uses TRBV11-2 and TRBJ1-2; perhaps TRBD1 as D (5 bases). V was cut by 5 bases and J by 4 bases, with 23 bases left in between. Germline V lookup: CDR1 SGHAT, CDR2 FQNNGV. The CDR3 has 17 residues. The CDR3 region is CASSLDTVVGGSYGYTF. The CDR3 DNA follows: TGTGCCAGCAGCCTTGATACGGTAGTGGGGGGATCCTATGGCTACACCTTC.

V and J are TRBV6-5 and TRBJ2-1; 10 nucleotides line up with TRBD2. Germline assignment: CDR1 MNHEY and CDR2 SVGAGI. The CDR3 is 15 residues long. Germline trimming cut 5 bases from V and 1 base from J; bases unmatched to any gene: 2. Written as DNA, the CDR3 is TGTGCCAGCAGTCGGACTAGCGGTTCCTACAATGAGCAGTTCTTC. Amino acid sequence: CASSRTSGSYNEQFF.

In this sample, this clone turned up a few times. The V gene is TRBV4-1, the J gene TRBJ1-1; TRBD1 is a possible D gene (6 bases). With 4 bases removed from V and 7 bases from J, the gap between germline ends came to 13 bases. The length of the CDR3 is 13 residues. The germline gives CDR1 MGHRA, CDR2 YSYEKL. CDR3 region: CASSPDPRGEAFF. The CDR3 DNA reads TGCGCCAGCAGCCCTGACCCCAGGGGTGAAGCTTTCTTT.

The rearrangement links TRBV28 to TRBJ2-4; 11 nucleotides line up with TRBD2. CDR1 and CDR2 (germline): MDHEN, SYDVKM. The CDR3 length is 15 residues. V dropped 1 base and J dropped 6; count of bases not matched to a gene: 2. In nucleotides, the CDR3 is TGTGCCAGCAGTTTATCGACTAGCGGGATAAACATTCAGTACTTC. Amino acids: CASSLSTSGINIQYF.

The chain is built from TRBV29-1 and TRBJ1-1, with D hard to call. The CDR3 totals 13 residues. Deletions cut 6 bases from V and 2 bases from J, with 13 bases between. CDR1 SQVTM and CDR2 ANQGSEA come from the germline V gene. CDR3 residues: CSVLIGGNTEAFF. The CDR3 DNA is TGCAGCGTCCTCATTGGAGGTAACACTGAAGCTTTCTTT. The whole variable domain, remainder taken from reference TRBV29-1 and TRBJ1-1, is SAVISQKPSRDICQRGTSLTIQCQVDSQVTMMFWYRQQPGQSLTLIATANQGSEATYESGFVIDKFPISRPNLTFSTLTVSNMSPEDSSIYLCSVLIGGNTEAFFGQGTRLTVV.

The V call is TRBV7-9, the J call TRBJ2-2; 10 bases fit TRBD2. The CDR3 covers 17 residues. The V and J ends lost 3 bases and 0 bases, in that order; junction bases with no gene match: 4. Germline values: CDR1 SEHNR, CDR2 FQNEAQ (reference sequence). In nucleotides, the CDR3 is TGTGCCAGCAGCTTCTATAGCGGGAGGACGAACACCGGGGAGCTGTTTTTT. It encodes CASSFYSGRTNTGELFF.

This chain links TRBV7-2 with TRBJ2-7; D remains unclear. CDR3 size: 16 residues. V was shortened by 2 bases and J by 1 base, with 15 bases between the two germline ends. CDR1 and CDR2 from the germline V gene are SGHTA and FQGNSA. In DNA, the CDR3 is TGTGCCAGCAGCTTACGAAAGTCTTCCCAATCCTACGAGCAGTACTTC. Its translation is CASSLRKSSQSYEQYF.

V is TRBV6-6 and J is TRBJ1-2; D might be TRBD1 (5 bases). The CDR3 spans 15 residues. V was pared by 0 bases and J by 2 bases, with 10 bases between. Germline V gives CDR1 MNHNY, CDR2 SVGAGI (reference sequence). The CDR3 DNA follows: TGTGCCAGCAGTTACTCGAGCAGGGCCAACTATGGCTACACCTTC. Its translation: CASSYSSRANYGYTF.

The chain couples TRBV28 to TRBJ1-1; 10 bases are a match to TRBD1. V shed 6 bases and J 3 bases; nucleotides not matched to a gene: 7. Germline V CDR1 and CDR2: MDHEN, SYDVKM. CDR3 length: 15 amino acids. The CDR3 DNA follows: TGTGCCAGCAGGGGTACCGGGACAGGGGACACTGAAGCTTTCTTT. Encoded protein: CASRGTGTGDTEAFF.

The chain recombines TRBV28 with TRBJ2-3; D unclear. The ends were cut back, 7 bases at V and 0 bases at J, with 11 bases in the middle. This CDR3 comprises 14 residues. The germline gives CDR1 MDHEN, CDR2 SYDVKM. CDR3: CASNGVGSTDTQYF. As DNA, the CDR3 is TGTGCCAGCAACGGAGTAGGTAGCACAGATACGCAGTATTTT.

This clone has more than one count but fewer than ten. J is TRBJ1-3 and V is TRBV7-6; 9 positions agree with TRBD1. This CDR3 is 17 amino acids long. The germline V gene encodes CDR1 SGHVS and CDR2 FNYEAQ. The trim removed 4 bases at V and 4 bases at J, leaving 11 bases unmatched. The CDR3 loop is CASSSPGQGSYGNTIYF. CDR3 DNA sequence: TGTGCCAGCAGCTCACCGGGACAGGGATCGTACGGAAACACCATATATTTT. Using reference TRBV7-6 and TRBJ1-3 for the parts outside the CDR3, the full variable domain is GAGVSQSPRYKVTKRGQDVALRCDPISGHVSLYWYRQALGQGPEFLTYFNYEAQQDKSGLPNDRFSAERPEGSISTLTIQRTEQRDSAMYRCASSSPGQGSYGNTIYFGEGSWLTVV.

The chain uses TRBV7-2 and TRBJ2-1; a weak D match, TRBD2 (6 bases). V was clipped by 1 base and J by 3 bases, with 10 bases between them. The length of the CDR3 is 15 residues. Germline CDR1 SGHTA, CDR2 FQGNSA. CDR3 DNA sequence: TGTGCCAGCAGCTTAGGGAATAGCGGCTACAATGAGCAGTTCTTC. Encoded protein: CASSLGNSGYNEQFF.

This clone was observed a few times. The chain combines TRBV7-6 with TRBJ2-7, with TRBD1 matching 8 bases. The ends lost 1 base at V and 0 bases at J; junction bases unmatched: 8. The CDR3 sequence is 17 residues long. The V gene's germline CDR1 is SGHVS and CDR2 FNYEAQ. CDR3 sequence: CASSLGFRGPSSYEQYF. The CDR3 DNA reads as TGTGCCAGCAGCTTAGGATTCAGGGGGCCTTCCTCCTACGAGCAGTACTTC.